Listed below are T cell receptor beta chains from one sample, sequenced in a study of shared clonotypes between healthy human individuals. Generated by immunoSEQ multiplex PCR, the TCRdb table keeps only in-frame clones and is missing some. The sample includes some 2,400,000 clones, about 94% of them seen just once. Material: naive CD4+ T cells sorted from blood. The receptors stem from a man younger than 35 in good health. CDR3s leave out the opening cysteine and the closing phenylalanine or tryptophan. Fields, in order: CDR3 length, D gene, J gene, V gene, CDR3 protein. A D gene is named only where the DNA matches it firmly.

12	NA	TRBJ2-7	TRBV9	ASSVALAGYEQY
12	NA	TRBJ1-5	TRBV6-1	ASLGAYSNQPQH
12	NA	TRBJ2-7	TRBV19	ASSIGGRSYEQY
14	NA	TRBJ2-7	TRBV6-1	ASSENSRGYGGEQY
11	TRBD1	TRBJ2-7	TRBV5-4	ASSLNRGREQY
11	NA	TRBJ1-1	TRBV7-6	ASSLTGNTEAF
15	TRBD1	TRBJ2-2	TRBV9	ASSVHSQGADTGELF
13	TRBD2	TRBJ2-3	TRBV11-3	ASSSSGENTDTQY
12	TRBD1	TRBJ2-2	TRBV15	ATTEQGYTGELF
12	NA	TRBJ1-2	TRBV4-1	ASSQESTSYGYT
14	NA	TRBJ1-4	TRBV28	ASSFSRWGVNEKLF
13	NA	TRBJ2-1	TRBV6-4	ASSVDYSSYNEQF
12	NA	TRBJ2-5	TRBV2	ASSSFWLSETQY
13	NA	TRBJ1-2	TRBV21-1	ASSKALGGGYGYT
11	NA	TRBJ1-2	TRBV5-4	ASSLGQSYGYT
15	TRBD2	TRBJ2-3	TRBV25-1	ASSELKREGGTDTQY
14	TRBD2	TRBJ2-5	TRBV5-4	ASSLEAGGRQETQY
13	TRBD1	TRBJ1-6	TRBV5-1	ASSLGGTANSPLH
11	NA	TRBJ1-4	TRBV6-6	ASSLRGNEKLF
10	TRBD2	TRBJ2-7	TRBV10-3	AISAGGREQY
12	NA	TRBJ2-6	TRBV18	ASSPTSGANVLT
15	TRBD1	TRBJ1-3	TRBV11-2	ASSTGTGVIIGNTIY
16	TRBD1	TRBJ1-5	TRBV7-2	ASSSGGDAVYSNQPQH
12	NA	TRBJ2-5	TRBV5-4	ASTWGATQETQY
11	TRBD1	TRBJ1-2	TRBV13	ASSSDRGLGYT
9	NA	TRBJ2-1	TRBV2	ASKRGHEQF
9	NA	TRBJ2-7	TRBV6-5	ASIDNYEQY
12	TRBD1	TRBJ2-7	TRBV29-1	SASQGLPSYEQY
14	NA	TRBJ2-3	TRBV11-2	ASSWAGTRGTDTQY
14	NA	TRBJ2-2	TRBV6-5	ASSYSSKGGAGELF
13	TRBD1	TRBJ1-2	TRBV27	ASSLQPGGNYGYT
13	NA	TRBJ2-5	TRBV5-1	ASTRDSTGGETQY
15	TRBD1	TRBJ1-1	TRBV18	ASSPQLVRGPNTEAF
12	TRBD1	TRBJ2-7	TRBV6-6	ASSPTGGRYEQY
13	NA	TRBJ2-3	TRBV5-6	ASSLLERHTDTQY
14	NA	TRBJ2-6	TRBV2	ASSEAMVAGANVLT
12	NA	TRBJ1-3	TRBV7-2	ASSLELSGNTIY
13	NA	TRBJ1-5	TRBV7-2	ASSLVGGYNQPQH
13	NA	TRBJ2-3	TRBV11-2	ASSSIMGVTDTQY
13	TRBD2	TRBJ2-5	TRBV27	ASSPGLPKRRDQY
12	TRBD1	TRBJ1-2	TRBV19	ASRTGQGNYGYT
12	NA	TRBJ1-2	TRBV19	ASSPTRTAYGYT
13	NA	TRBJ1-4	TRBV7-6	ASSLAGGYNEKLF
12	NA	TRBJ1-2	TRBV19	ASRRDKGLFGYT